This TCR beta chain emerged from a study of CD8+ T cells in alopecia areata. Points from the study as a whole: Affected lesional scalp, above all in alopecia totalis/universalis, was more clonal than normal scalp.

Peripheral blood and lesional scalp punch biopsies came from alopecia areata patients. Isolated RNA was reverse transcribed into cDNA used as the sequencing template. Assay used: immunoSEQ multiplex PCR; TCRdb lists only in-frame clones, some missing. The repertoire holds about 180,000 clones, over 50% seen once, with about 15% in the top ten. As to this clone: Its specificity is not known.

This CDR3 is 12 amino acids long. Germline V CDR1 and CDR2: ENHRY, SYGVKD. V dropped 10 bases and J dropped 8; count of bases not matched to a gene: 7. This specimen was CD4+ T cells sorted from blood, taken at week 0. The chain uses TRBV10-3 and TRBJ2-4; TRBD1 matches 8 bases. This receptor was taken from a human donor with alopecia areata. CDR3: CATATGADIQYF. DNA of the CDR3: TGTGCCACCGCGACAGGGGCGGACATTCAGTACTTC.